A single sample is the source of the 10 T cell receptor beta chains below, sequenced in a study of cytomegalovirus exposure and HLA in healthy donors (dated by TCRdb to 2015 to 2018). Receptor libraries were prepared by the immunoSEQ multiplex PCR assay. A mixture of 60 forward primers for TCR Vbeta segments and 13 reverse primers for TCR Jbeta segments was used in the multiplex PCR. What TCRdb holds here is the immuneACCESS table cut down to in-frame rearrangements. Part of the clones is not present; checked against another copy, under half of the missing clones reflect an unresolved V gene, and the others are unexplained. In this sample the table shows around 130,000 clones, 70% to 85% of which occur a single time. About 1.5% of the sample lies in the top ten. The sample was PBMCs. These TCRs come from a boy aged 5-17 years in good health and CMV-seronegative.

This sequence joins TRBV19 and TRBJ1-5, with 8 bases fitting TRBD1. Trimming took 3 bases from V and 5 from J; bases not matched to a gene: 15. CDR1 is LNHDA, CDR2 SQIVND, per germline (reference sequence). This CDR3 spans 18 amino acids. CDR3 sequence (DNA): TGTGCCAGTAGTATCCGTGACAGGGGACCCCTTACCTATCAGCCCCAGCATTTT. Its protein is CASSIRDRGPLTYQPQHF. The full variable domain, completed using reference TRBV19 and TRBJ1-5, is DGGITQSPKYLFRKEGQNVTLSCEQNLNHDAMYWYRQDPGQGLRLIYYSQIVNDFQKGDIAEGYSVSREKKESFPLTVTSAQKNPTAFYLCASSIRDRGPLTYQPQHFGDGTRLSIL.

This clone has more than one count but fewer than ten. The CDR3 region has the DNA TGTGCCAGTAGTATAGCGACAGGGGGTAGCAATCAGCCCCAGCATTTT. Its translation is CASSIATGGSNQPQHF. V usage is TRBV19 and J usage is TRBJ1-5; TRBD1 agrees at 9 bases. The CDR3 contains 16 residues. Looked up from germline, CDR1 is LNHDA and CDR2 is SQIVND (reference sequence). V was clipped by 1 base and J by 0 bases; unmatched bases: 1.

CDR3 DNA: TGCGCCAGCAGCTTGGCCAGCGACAGGGTGTATGGCTACACCTTC. This codes for CASSLASDRVYGYTF. The chain is built from TRBV5-1 and TRBJ1-2, with 7 nucleotides matching TRBD1. Germline-derived CDR1 and CDR2 are SGHRS and YFSETQ. With 0 bases clipped from V and 5 bases from J, the junction kept 7 bases outside the gene matches. The CDR3 sequence is 15 residues long.

The chain recombines TRBV2 with TRBJ1-5; unclear D gene. The CDR3 length is 12 residues. Germline V lookup: CDR1 SNHLY, CDR2 FYNNEI. Trimming took off 6 bases at V and 4 bases at J, with 7 bases between the two ends. The CDR3 sequence: CASRGDNQPQHF. Written as DNA, the CDR3 is TGTGCCAGCAGGGGCGATAATCAGCCCCAGCATTTT.

The chain joins TRBV27 to TRBJ2-7; TRBD1 is a possible D gene (6 bases). Germline CDR1 and CDR2: MNHEY and SMNVEV (reference sequence). The CDR3 has 14 amino acids. V was shortened by 2 bases and J by 5 bases, with 13 bases between the two germline ends. The CDR3 region is CASSLQGRLDEQYF. The CDR3 DNA is TGTGCCAGCAGTTTACAGGGGCGGTTGGACGAGCAGTACTTC.

V is TRBV7-2 and J is TRBJ1-1; 7 positions agree with TRBD1. Trimming at V came to 4 bases and at J to 5 bases, leaving 7 bases not matched to a gene. CDR3 size: 14 residues. The germline gives CDR1 SGHTA, CDR2 FQGNSA. The CDR3 loop reads CASSSGQFGTEAFF. The CDR3 DNA reads TGTGCCAGCAGCTCGGGACAGTTTGGGACTGAAGCTTTCTTT.

CDR3 sequence: CASSQTIRRAGPSYEQYF. CDR3 sequence (DNA): TGTGCCAGCAGCCAAACTATCCGACGAGCGGGCCCCTCCTACGAGCAGTACTTC. The chain carries TRBV13 and TRBJ2-5, with D perhaps TRBD2 (6 bases). The assigned J gene may be wrong: the sequence end matches TRBJ2-7 better. Germline V gene data show CDR1 as PRHDT and CDR2 as FYEKMQ (reference sequence). The CDR3 is 18 residues long.

This sequence joins TRBV19 and TRBJ1-1; maybe TRBD1 (6 bases). Germline V gene sequence: CDR1 LNHDA, CDR2 SQIVND (reference sequence). The CDR3 sequence is 14 residues long. V gave up 8 bases and J gave up 6 bases, with 19 bases separating them. The CDR3 bases are TGTGCCAGTCGAAGAACAGGGAGGGACTCTGAAGCTTTCTTT. Protein sequence: CASRRTGRDSEAFF.

The rearrangement joins TRBV4-3 to TRBJ2-5; D possibly corresponds to TRBD2 (6 bases). CDR1 is LGHNA and CDR2 is YSLEER in the germline V gene. This CDR3 has 13 residues. Trimming removed 3 bases at V and 4 bases at J, with 9 bases between. CDR3 region: CASSQGGRETQYF. CDR3 DNA: TGCGCCAGCAGCCAGGGGGGAAGAGAGACCCAGTACTTC.

This chain uses TRBV6-5 with TRBJ2-7, with TRBD2 identical over 8 bases. The CDR3 runs 15 residues. The J segment lost 2 bases and the V segment lost 6 bases, leaving 9 bases of the junction unmatched. The germline gives CDR1 MNHEY, CDR2 SVGAGI. The CDR3 DNA follows: TGTGCCAGCAGCCTAGCTAGCGGGTTAACCTACGAGCAGTACTTC. Residues: CASSLASGLTYEQYF.